In this sample, the clone carrying this TCR beta chain turned up a few times. What it binds is not known. Combining a sample-barcoded 5' primer with a J-beta primer mix, a second PCR ran for about 7 to 11 cycles. TCRdb processed the 5' RACE reads anew with MiXCR; each CDR3 protein has one entry. The data show about 570,000 distinct CDR3 sequences, with 25% to 30% seen just once and around 18% held by the top ten. Around 9.5 milliliters of peripheral blood were drawn from each donor. No fewer than 5.5 micrograms of total RNA were isolated from every sample. This sample is drawn from a study of blood T cells in healthy people across ages. Across the whole study: About one barcoded beta molecule per two T cells was the capture yield of template switching.

Broader study findings: Unsorted PBMCs prevented conclusive naive versus antigen-experienced comparison.

Deletions cut 6 bases from V and 12 bases from J, with 17 bases between. There are 12 residues in the CDR3. Germline lookup yields CDR1 MGHDK and CDR2 SYGVNS. The sequenced sample was blood. The V gene is TRBV25-1, the J gene TRBJ1-1, with D tentatively TRBD1 (5 bases). The clonotype was recovered from a woman aged 70 to 79 in good health. The CDR3 bases are TGTGCCAGCAGCGGGGGGAGGCAGTGGACTTTCTTT. Translation: CASSGGRQWTFF.